This TCR beta chain was observed in a study of T cell responses to AZD1222 COVID-19 vaccine. Study-wide points: Reportedly, nearly half the spike-specific TCRs target unmutated variant regions. Just 5 to 7 people given AZD1222 tested seropositive at baseline. Spike-specific TCR breadth rose after two AZD1222 doses, and depth rose as well. Across spike, vaccine-associated CD4 TCRs were found, dominant at 160-218 and 743-854.

This clone has just one count. Its antigen is unidentified. Clones were sequenced by immunoSEQ multiplex PCR, and TCRdb holds only the in-frame ones, with some missing. The data contain 100,000 to 120,000 clones, about 95% of them seen just once; the ten biggest clones take up 2.9%. This receptor was identified in an adult who received the AZD1222 COVID-19 vaccine. This material consisted of peripheral blood, taken 28 days after the second AZD1222 dose.

CDR3 sequence (DNA): TGCAGCGTTGATCTAGCGGGATCCTACGAGCAGTACTTC. Amino acid sequence: CSVDLAGSYEQYF. The chain links TRBV29-1 to TRBJ2-7; 9 nucleotides agree with TRBD2. V lost 3 bases, J lost 1 base, and 1 base stayed unmatched. The CDR3 is 13 amino acids. Germline V CDR1 and CDR2: SQVTM, ANQGSEA.